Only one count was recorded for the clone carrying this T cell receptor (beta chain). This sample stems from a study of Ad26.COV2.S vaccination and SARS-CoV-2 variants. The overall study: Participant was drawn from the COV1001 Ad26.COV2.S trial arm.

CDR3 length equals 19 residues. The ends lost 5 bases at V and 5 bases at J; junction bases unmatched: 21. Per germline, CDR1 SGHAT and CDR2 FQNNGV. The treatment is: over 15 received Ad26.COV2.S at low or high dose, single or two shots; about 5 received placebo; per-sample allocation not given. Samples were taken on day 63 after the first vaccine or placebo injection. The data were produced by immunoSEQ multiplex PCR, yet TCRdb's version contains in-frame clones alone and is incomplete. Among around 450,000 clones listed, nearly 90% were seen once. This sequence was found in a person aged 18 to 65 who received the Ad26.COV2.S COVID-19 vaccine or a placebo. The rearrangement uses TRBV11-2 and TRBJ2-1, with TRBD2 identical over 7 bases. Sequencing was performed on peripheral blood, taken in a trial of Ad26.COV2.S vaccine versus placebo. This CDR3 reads CASSPTGRENFGFHNEQFF. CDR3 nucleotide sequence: TGTGCCAGCAGCCCCACGGGGAGGGAGAATTTTGGGTTCCACAATGAGCAGTTCTTC. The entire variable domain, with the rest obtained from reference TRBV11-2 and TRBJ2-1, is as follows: EAGVAQSPRYKIIEKRQSVAFWCNPISGHATLYWYQQILGQGPKLLIQFQNNGVVDDSQLPKDRFSAERLKGVDSTLKIQPAKLEDSAVYLCASSPTGRENFGFHNEQFFGPGTRLTVL.